This is a list of T cell receptor beta chains from one sample in a study of blood T cell repertoires in COVID-19. TCRdb's copy holds only in-frame clones and misses some; the assay was immunoSEQ multiplex PCR. Seen here are under 200,000 clones, 86% observed once, and the top ten hold roughly 7%. Sequencing used peripheral blood. These receptors came from a man aged 50 or older with active or convalescent COVID-19. The CDR3 runs from the conserved cysteine through the conserved F or W. Fields, in order: CDR3 length, V gene, J gene, D gene, clone size, CDR3 protein, CDR3 DNA. D genes are given only for firm matches. The listing skips clone size in some rows; elsewhere it reads once, few, many or a size class.

cdr3_length: 15
v_call: TRBV28
j_call: TRBJ1-1
d_call: NA
clone_size: NA
cdr3_aa: CASSFPGALNTEAFF
cdr3_nt: TGTGCCAGCAGTTTTCCTGGGGCTTTGAACACTGAAGCTTTCTTT

cdr3_length: 14
v_call: TRBV6-6
j_call: TRBJ2-5
d_call: NA
clone_size: few
cdr3_aa: CASSSSSRQETQYF
cdr3_nt: TGTGCCAGCAGCTCCTCAAGCCGCCAAGAGACCCAGTACTTC

cdr3_length: 15
v_call: TRBV5-1
j_call: TRBJ1-2
d_call: NA
clone_size: NA
cdr3_aa: CASSLERGSTYGYTF
cdr3_nt: TGCGCCAGCAGCTTGGAACGGGGGAGTACCTATGGCTACACCTTC

cdr3_length: 16
v_call: TRBV27
j_call: TRBJ2-2
d_call: TRBD2
clone_size: few
cdr3_aa: CASSSPGLAGTGELFF
cdr3_nt: TGTGCCAGCAGTTCACCGGGACTAGCGGGCACCGGGGAGCTGTTTTTT

cdr3_length: 15
v_call: TRBV9
j_call: TRBJ1-6
d_call: NA
clone_size: NA
cdr3_aa: CASSRGETYNSPLHF
cdr3_nt: TGTGCCAGCAGCCGTGGGGAGACCTATAATTCACCCCTCCACTTT

cdr3_length: 16
v_call: TRBV5-6
j_call: TRBJ1-5
d_call: TRBD1
clone_size: NA
cdr3_aa: CASSNGQGRGNQPQHF
cdr3_nt: TGTGCCAGCAGCAATGGACAGGGAAGGGGTAATCAGCCCCAGCATTTT

cdr3_length: 19
v_call: TRBV5-1
j_call: TRBJ1-6
d_call: NA
clone_size: NA
cdr3_aa: CASSLDILARSSYNSPLHF
cdr3_nt: TGCGCCAGCAGCTTGGACATCTTGGCCCGGAGCTCCTATAATTCACCCCTCCACTTT

cdr3_length: 15
v_call: TRBV4-1
j_call: TRBJ1-5
d_call: TRBD1
clone_size: few
cdr3_aa: CASSQDSRGLQPQHF
cdr3_nt: TGCGCCAGCAGCCAAGATAGTAGGGGGCTTCAGCCCCAGCATTTT

cdr3_length: 16
v_call: TRBV14
j_call: TRBJ2-7
d_call: NA
clone_size: NA
cdr3_aa: CASSDTGFASSYEQYF
cdr3_nt: TGTGCCAGCAGCGACACAGGGTTTGCGTCCTCCTACGAGCAGTACTTC

cdr3_length: 15
v_call: TRBV2
j_call: TRBJ2-1
d_call: TRBD2
clone_size: NA
cdr3_aa: CASSVNSGRENEQFF
cdr3_nt: TGTGCCAGCAGTGTCAATAGCGGGAGGGAAAATGAGCAGTTCTTC

cdr3_length: 15
v_call: TRBV25-1
j_call: TRBJ2-7
d_call: TRBD1
clone_size: NA
cdr3_aa: CASSELDKGAGEQYF
cdr3_nt: TGTGCCAGCAGTGAATTGGATAAGGGGGCGGGCGAGCAGTACTTC

cdr3_length: 17
v_call: TRBV9
j_call: TRBJ2-5
d_call: TRBD2
clone_size: NA
cdr3_aa: CASSQPSGGANQETQYF
cdr3_nt: TGTGCCAGCAGCCAACCTAGCGGGGGGGCCAACCAAGAGACCCAGTACTTC

cdr3_length: 13
v_call: TRBV7-9
j_call: TRBJ2-1
d_call: NA
clone_size: NA
cdr3_aa: CASRSSGYNEQFF
cdr3_nt: TGTGCCAGCAGGAGTAGCGGCTACAATGAGCAGTTCTTC

cdr3_length: 17
v_call: TRBV27
j_call: TRBJ2-2
d_call: NA
clone_size: NA
cdr3_aa: CASSLYGRDRGAGELFF
cdr3_nt: TGTGCCAGCAGTTTATATGGTCGAGATAGGGGCGCCGGGGAGCTGTTTTTT

cdr3_length: 13
v_call: TRBV6-2/TRBV6-3
j_call: TRBJ1-2
d_call: TRBD1
clone_size: NA
cdr3_aa: CASSIQGVGGYTF
cdr3_nt: TGTGCCAGCAGTATACAGGGGGTTGGAGGCTACACCTTC

cdr3_length: 12
v_call: TRBV7-9
j_call: TRBJ2-5
d_call: TRBD1
clone_size: NA
cdr3_aa: CASGPGGETQYF
cdr3_nt: TGTGCCAGCGGGCCAGGGGGAGAGACCCAGTACTTC

cdr3_length: 12
v_call: TRBV25-1
j_call: TRBJ2-5
d_call: NA
clone_size: NA
cdr3_aa: CASSDFEETQYF
cdr3_nt: TGTGCCAGCAGTGATTTCGAGGAGACCCAGTACTTC

cdr3_length: 15
v_call: TRBV11-3
j_call: TRBJ2-7
d_call: TRBD2
clone_size: NA
cdr3_aa: CASSPMGLVSYEQYF
cdr3_nt: TGTGCCAGCAGCCCAATGGGACTAGTCTCCTACGAGCAGTACTTC

cdr3_length: 15
v_call: TRBV18
j_call: TRBJ2-5
d_call: TRBD2
clone_size: NA
cdr3_aa: CASSPPLLAEETQYF
cdr3_nt: TGTGCCAGCTCACCACCTTTACTAGCGGAAGAGACCCAGTACTTC

cdr3_length: 16
v_call: TRBV7-3
j_call: TRBJ2-1
d_call: TRBD2
clone_size: NA
cdr3_aa: CASSLFNSGAYNEQFF
cdr3_nt: TGTGCCAGCAGCTTATTTAATAGCGGGGCATACAATGAGCAGTTCTTC

cdr3_length: 18
v_call: TRBV24-1
j_call: TRBJ2-1
d_call: TRBD2
clone_size: few
cdr3_aa: CATSDALAGGPNYNEQFF
cdr3_nt: TGTGCCACCAGTGATGCCTTGGCGGGGGGGCCAAATTACAATGAGCAGTTCTTC

cdr3_length: 15
v_call: TRBV29-1
j_call: TRBJ2-7
d_call: NA
clone_size: NA
cdr3_aa: CSVEAPAANSYEQYF
cdr3_nt: TGCAGCGTTGAAGCCCCAGCGGCAAACTCCTACGAGCAGTACTTC

cdr3_length: 14
v_call: TRBV27
j_call: TRBJ1-5
d_call: NA
clone_size: NA
cdr3_aa: CASSRVFSNQPQHF
cdr3_nt: TGTGCCAGTTCCCGGGTATTTAGCAATCAGCCCCAGCATTTT

cdr3_length: 11
v_call: TRBV5-1
j_call: TRBJ1-1
d_call: NA
clone_size: NA
cdr3_aa: CASSLGREAFF
cdr3_nt: TGCGCCAGCAGCTTGGGCAGAGAAGCTTTCTTT

cdr3_length: 16
v_call: TRBV28
j_call: TRBJ2-7
d_call: TRBD2
clone_size: NA
cdr3_aa: CASTYRTSGVSYEQYF
cdr3_nt: TGTGCCAGCACCTATCGGACTAGCGGGGTGAGCTACGAGCAGTACTTC

cdr3_length: 13
v_call: TRBV5-6
j_call: TRBJ1-4
d_call: NA
clone_size: few
cdr3_aa: CASSLASRGKLFF
cdr3_nt: TGTGCCAGCAGCTTGGCTAGTCGCGGAAAACTGTTTTTT

cdr3_length: 14
v_call: TRBV6-5
j_call: TRBJ1-5
d_call: TRBD1
clone_size: NA
cdr3_aa: CASSYRDRGQPQHF
cdr3_nt: TGTGCCAGCAGTTACCGGGACAGGGGCCAGCCCCAGCATTTT

cdr3_length: 15
v_call: TRBV2
j_call: TRBJ1-3
d_call: TRBD1
clone_size: NA
cdr3_aa: CASSDGQGGGNTIYF
cdr3_nt: TGTGCCAGCAGTGATGGACAGGGGGGAGGAAACACCATATATTTT

cdr3_length: 14
v_call: TRBV15
j_call: TRBJ1-2
d_call: NA
clone_size: NA
cdr3_aa: CATSTKGNDYGYTF
cdr3_nt: TGTGCCACCAGTACAAAGGGGAATGACTATGGCTACACCTTC